This T cell receptor (beta chain) derives from a study of Tregs in tolerant kidney transplant recipients. The CDR3 runs 13 residues. V lost 2 bases and J 8 bases, leaving 8 bases between the germline ends. In germline, CDR1 is SGDLS, CDR2 YYNGEE. There are a few counts of this clone. What it binds is unknown. The study's findings and limits: Validation in larger populations is needed because few patients were studied.

TCRdb keeps only in-frame clones here, not all; method: immunoSEQ multiplex PCR. The sample comprises some 68,000 clones, 84% of which are singletons, and about 4.7% rests with the top ten. The sample taken for sequencing was CD4+ T cells from blood. The genes are TRBV9 and TRBJ1-6; D remains ambiguous. The TCR originated in a human donor in good health. This CDR3 is CASSVRMDSPLHF. In nucleotides, the CDR3 is TGTGCCAGCAGCGTTAGGATGGATTCACCCCTCCACTTT.